This is a list of T cell receptor beta chains from one sample in a study of blood T cells in healthy people across ages. TCRdb called the 5' RACE reads again in MiXCR, with one record for every CDR3 protein. The data show 1 million or so distinct CDR3 sequences, more than 40% seen once. The sequenced sample was blood. The receptor source for this set is a woman in her sixties or seventies in good health. Each CDR3 is given with its conserved first and last residue. A D gene is named only where the DNA matches it firmly. The listing skips clone size in some rows; elsewhere it reads once, few, many or a size class.

v_call,d_call,clone_size,j_call,cdr3_nt,cdr3_aa
TRBV19,-,-,TRBJ2-7,TGTGCCAGTAGTATTGCGGACCCCTCCTACGAGCAGTACTTC,CASSIADPSYEQYF
TRBV29-1,TRBD1,few,TRBJ2-1,TGCAGCGCCGAGGGTACGACAGGGGGCGCCTACAATGAGCAGTTCTTC,CSAEGTTGGAYNEQFF
TRBV5-1,-,-,TRBJ2-1,TGCGCCAGCAGCTTGGCCAGCATCTCCTACAATGAGCAGTTCTTC,CASSLASISYNEQFF
TRBV6-6,TRBD1,-,TRBJ2-1,TGTGCCAGCACCCCCCGAAGACAGGGGGTCTACAATGAGCAGTTCTTC,CASTPRRQGVYNEQFF
TRBV12-3/TRBV12-4,-,-,TRBJ1-2,TGTGCCAGCAGTGCCGTAGGGCCTGGCTACACCTTC,CASSAVGPGYTF
TRBV14,TRBD2,-,TRBJ2-7,TGTGCCAGCAGCCAAGGGGCGGGAGTTTGGAGGGAGCAGTACTTC,CASSQGAGVWREQYF
TRBV2,TRBD1,-,TRBJ2-7,TGTGCCTCACCGGGACAGGGATCCTACGAGCAGTACTTC,CASPGQGSYEQYF
TRBV30,TRBD1,-,TRBJ1-4,TGTGCCTGGAGTACGACAGGGGGAATAGATGAAAAACTGTTTTTT,CAWSTTGGIDEKLFF
TRBV27,-,few,TRBJ2-1,TGTACCAGCAGTTTAGGGCTAGACTCCTACAATGAGCAGTTCTTC,CTSSLGLDSYNEQFF
TRBV7-9,TRBD2,-,TRBJ2-7,TGTGCCAGCAGCTTTCAGGGCAGGGGACTAGGGATCTACGAGCAGTACTTC,CASSFQGRGLGIYEQYF
TRBV6-6,-,many,TRBJ1-2,TGTGCCAGCAGTGCAGCTAACTATGGCTACACCTTC,CASSAANYGYTF
TRBV11-2,-,few,TRBJ2-2,TGTGCCAGCAGCTTAGAAACTCTCGCCCGGGAGCTGTTTTTT,CASSLETLARELFF
TRBV20-1,-,few,TRBJ2-4,TGCAGTGCCGTCAGGGACTTAGCCAAAAACATTCAGTACTTC,CSAVRDLAKNIQYF
TRBV15,-,-,TRBJ1-2,TGTGCCACCAGCAGAGATAGTGGGATCTATGGCTACACCTTC,CATSRDSGIYGYTF
TRBV27,-,few,TRBJ1-2,TGTGCCAGCAGTGTATCCGGGGAATATGGCTACACCTTC,CASSVSGEYGYTF
TRBV2,-,-,TRBJ2-6,TGTGCCAGTCCGGGTCCCCCCCACCCCACTGGGGCCAACGTCCTGACTTTC,CASPGPPHPTGANVLTF
TRBV27,TRBD2,few,TRBJ2-7,TGTGCCAGCAGTTTGTCCGGGAGGGTTCGCAGCTCCTACGAGCAGTACTTC,CASSLSGRVRSSYEQYF
TRBV7-9,TRBD2,-,TRBJ2-7,TGTGCCAGCAGCATGATAGCGGGAGTATCCCACGAGCAGTACTTC,CASSMIAGVSHEQYF
TRBV6-1,-,-,TRBJ2-5,TGTGCCAGCAGACATAGCAATGAGCAGTACTTC,CASRHSNEQYF
TRBV28,-,-,TRBJ1-2,TGTGCCAGCAGTTTATCCAACCGGGGGCGGGGTGGCTACACCTTC,CASSLSNRGRGGYTF
TRBV10-2,TRBD1,-,TRBJ1-1,TGCGCCAGCAGTGAGAGGACAGGGGGCAACACTGAAGCTTTCTTT,CASSERTGGNTEAFF
TRBV20-1,-,few,TRBJ2-7,TGCAGTGCTAGGCAAGGCTTCCCCCCCTACGAGCAGTACTTC,CSARQGFPPYEQYF
TRBV4-2,-,-,TRBJ2-1,TGTGCCAGCAGCCAAGATTGGGACCCGCGGAATGAGCAGTTCTTC,CASSQDWDPRNEQFF
TRBV27,TRBD1,few,TRBJ1-4,TGTGCCAGCAGCCCGGGACAGGCCAAGAAACTGTTTTTT,CASSPGQAKKLFF
TRBV27,-,-,TRBJ2-3,TGTGCCAGCAGTTTATTTGGGAGTCTGTGGCAGTATTTT,CASSLFGSLWQYF
TRBV20-1,TRBD2,-,TRBJ2-1,TGCAGTGCTAGCGTGGGGGAGCGGGCGGGAGCCGGTGAGCAGTTCTTC,CSASVGERAGAGEQFF
TRBV7-9,-,many,TRBJ2-1,TGTGCCAGCAGCTTAGACTCTAGGAGAAGCTCCTACAATGAGCAGTTCTTC,CASSLDSRRSSYNEQFF
TRBV6-5,-,-,TRBJ2-1,TGTGCCAGCAGTTACGGGACAACGTCCTACAATGAGCAGTTCTTC,CASSYGTTSYNEQFF
TRBV20-1,TRBD2,-,TRBJ2-3,TGCAGTGCTAGAGCGGGGGGATACTCGGAAGATACGCAGTATTTT,CSARAGGYSEDTQYF
TRBV5-6,-,-,TRBJ2-4,TGTGCCAGCAGCCCAGGCGGGATAGGGGCAAAGATTCAGTACTTC,CASSPGGIGAKIQYF
TRBV5-1,TRBD1,few,TRBJ2-7,TGCGCCAGCAGCCCCGCAGGGGGCATGCTCTACGAGCAGTACTTC,CASSPAGGMLYEQYF